The 9 T cell receptor beta chains given below trace back to one sample, sequenced in a study of cytomegalovirus exposure and HLA in healthy donors. The PCR had 60 Vbeta and 13 Jbeta primers. The protocol was immunoSEQ multiplex PCR, while the TCRdb copy is restricted to in-frame clones and leaves out a portion. The data contain 90,000 to 100,000 clones, roughly 70% of them singletons. The sequenced material came from PBMCs. The receptor source for this set is a man in his forties or fifties in good health and CMV-seronegative.

The chain employs TRBV20-1 and TRBJ1-1; D is perhaps TRBD1 (6 bases). Per germline, CDR1 DFQATT and CDR2 SNEGSKA (reference sequence). This CDR3 spans 11 amino acids. V dropped 2 bases and J dropped 12 bases, with 13 bases sitting between them. Written as DNA, the CDR3 is TGCAGTGCTAGATTTGGACAGTTGCCTTTCTTT. It yields the protein CSARFGQLPFF.

This sequence joins TRBV27 and TRBJ1-2; perhaps TRBD1 as D (5 bases). The germline gives CDR1 MNHEY, CDR2 SMNVEV (reference sequence). The V gene lost 6 bases and the J gene lost 5 bases, with 16 bases spanning the gap. CDR3 length equals 14 residues. DNA for the CDR3: TGTGCCAGCAGCCCTACAGGAAACCCTTATGGCTACACCTTC. This sequence encodes CASSPTGNPYGYTF.

This clone came up a few times. The V and J genes are TRBV11-3 and TRBJ2-2; 14 bases agree with TRBD2. Trimming removed 5 bases from V and 8 bases from J; junction bases left unmatched: 13. The V gene's germline CDR1 is SGHNT and CDR2 YENEEA. This CDR3 has 18 residues. In nucleotides, the CDR3 is TGTGCCAGCAGCAAGAGCCTCGGACTAGCGGGGGGAGCGGGGGAGCTGTTTTTT. Protein sequence: CASSKSLGLAGGAGELFF.

The genes are TRBV2 and TRBJ1-2; 9 nucleotides match TRBD1. The CDR3 spans 14 residues. J gave up 7 bases and V 3 bases, and 6 bases lay outside the gene matches. Germline V gene data show CDR1 as SNHLY and CDR2 as FYNNEI. The CDR3 DNA follows: TGTGCCAGCAGTGACAGGGGACAGGGATCTGGCTACACCTTC. Its protein is CASSDRGQGSGYTF.

The gene calls are TRBV5-6 and TRBJ1-4; D perhaps matches TRBD1 (6 bases). Per the germline V gene, CDR1 is SGHDT and CDR2 is YYEEEE. With 5 bases removed from V and 0 bases from J, the gap between germline ends came to 14 bases. CDR3 length equals 16 residues. CDR3: CASRGGQLATNEKLFF. The CDR3 nucleotides read TGTGCCAGCAGAGGAGGACAGCTCGCAACTAATGAAAAACTGTTTTTT.

This clone was detected only once. The chain uses TRBV7-2 and TRBJ2-7; a possible D gene is TRBD1 (5 bases). V was clipped by 2 bases and J by 3 bases, with 8 bases between them. The CDR3 loop spans 13 amino acids. Germline loops: CDR1 SGHTA, CDR2 FQGNSA. Here the CDR3 reads CASSLSQGYEQYF. In DNA, the CDR3 is TGTGCCAGCAGCTTATCCCAGGGCTACGAGCAGTACTTC.

This clone was seen only once. This sequence joins TRBV7-2 and TRBJ1-2; 7 positions match TRBD1. V lost 6 bases, J lost 8 bases, and 15 bases stayed unmatched. This CDR3 spans 15 amino acids. Germline CDR1 SGHTA, CDR2 FQGNSA. The CDR3 bases are TGTGCCAGCAGTCTAACCATGGGAACAGGGGACGGCTACACCTTC. Its translation: CASSLTMGTGDGYTF.

V gene TRBV6-5 combines with J gene TRBJ2-3; 8 nucleotides line up with TRBD2. CDR1 and CDR2 (germline): MNHEY, SVGAGI. This CDR3 has 13 residues. V lost 7 bases to trimming and J lost 1 base; unmatched junction nucleotides: 1. This CDR3 is CASKRGRTDTQYF. CDR3 sequence (DNA): TGTGCCAGCAAGCGGGGGCGCACAGATACGCAGTATTTT.

The V call is TRBV14, the J call TRBJ1-3; D unclear. CDR1 and CDR2 (germline): SGHDN, FVKESK. The CDR3 is made up of 17 amino acids. Trimming took 0 bases from V and 2 from J, leaving 14 bases between them. For the CDR3, the DNA is TGTGCCAGCAGCCAAGAGTACGAGATTTCGCCTGGAAACACCATATATTTT. Protein sequence: CASSQEYEISPGNTIYF.